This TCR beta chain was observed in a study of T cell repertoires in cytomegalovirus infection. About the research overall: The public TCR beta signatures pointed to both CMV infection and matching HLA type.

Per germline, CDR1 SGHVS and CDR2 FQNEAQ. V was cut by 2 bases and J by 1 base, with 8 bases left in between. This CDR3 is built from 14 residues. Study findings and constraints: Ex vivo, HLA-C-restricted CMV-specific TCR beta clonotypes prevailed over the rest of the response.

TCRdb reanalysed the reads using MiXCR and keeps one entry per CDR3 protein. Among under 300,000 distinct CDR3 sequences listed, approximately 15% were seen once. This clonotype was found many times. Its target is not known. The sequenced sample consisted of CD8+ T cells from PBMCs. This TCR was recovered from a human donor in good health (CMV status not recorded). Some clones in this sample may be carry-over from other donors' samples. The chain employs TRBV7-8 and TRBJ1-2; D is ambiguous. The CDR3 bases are TGTGCCAGCAGCTTAATCGGAATTAACTATGGCTACACCTTC. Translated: CASSLIGINYGYTF.